Presented here are 25 T cell receptor beta chains from one specimen sequenced in a study of cytomegalovirus exposure and HLA in healthy donors. PCR used 60 Vbeta primers and 13 Jbeta primers. The protocol was immunoSEQ multiplex PCR, while the TCRdb copy is restricted to in-frame clones and leaves out a portion. This table has about 130,000 clones, roughly 70% appearing once. The sequenced sample consisted of PBMCs. The receptors originated from a man aged 25 to 40 in good health and CMV-seronegative.

This rearrangement joins TRBV7-3 to TRBJ2-1; D perhaps matches TRBD1 (6 bases). Between the trimmed V and J ends, which lost 4 bases and 4 bases, there was a span of 8 bases. Looked up from germline, CDR1 is SGHTA and CDR2 is FQGTGA. The CDR3 contains 13 residues. The CDR3 coding sequence is TGTGCCAGCAGCTCCACAGGGTACAATGAGCAGTTCTTC. Amino acid sequence: CASSSTGYNEQFF.

This chain's CDR3 is CSVCLRQDEQYV. The CDR3, as DNA: TGCAGCGTTTGCCTCCGACAGGACGAGCAGTACGTC. This chain connects TRBV29-1 to TRBJ2-7; TRBD1 is a possible D gene (6 bases). This CDR3 is built from 12 residues. Trimming removed 5 bases from V and 5 bases from J, with 13 bases in between. Looked up from germline, CDR1 is SQVTM and CDR2 is ANQGSEA.

The chain carries TRBV28 and TRBJ2-3; 7 bases agree with TRBD2. The junction had 8 bases not matched to a gene; V was cut back by 5 bases and J by 0 bases. The CDR3 length is 16 residues. Germline CDR1 MDHEN, CDR2 SYDVKM. CDR3 sequence (DNA): TGTGCCAGCAGTCCTCCCCTAGCGGCTAGCACAGATACGCAGTATTTT. Encoded protein: CASSPPLAASTDTQYF.

This clone was seen only a few times. The genes are TRBV6-6 and TRBJ2-7, with D tentatively TRBD1 (6 bases). The V and J ends lost 7 bases and 4 bases respectively, with 17 bases between them. Looked up from germline, CDR1 is MNHNY and CDR2 is SVGAGI (reference sequence). CDR3 length: 14 amino acids. DNA of the CDR3: TGTGCCAGCAACATGAGGACAGATTTTTACGAGCAGTACTTC. Residues: CASNMRTDFYEQYF.

The rearrangement joins TRBV30 to TRBJ1-1; D call uncertain. The CDR3 runs 14 residues. Germline CDR1 reads GTSNPN; CDR2 reads SVGIG (reference sequence). The ends were cut back, 3 bases at V and 0 bases at J, with 11 bases in the middle. The CDR3 nucleotides are TGTGCCTGGAGCTGGTCAGGCATGAACACTGAAGCTTTCTTT. Translation gives CAWSWSGMNTEAFF.

The V gene is TRBV7-6, the J gene TRBJ2-1; TRBD2 agrees at 7 bases. CDR1 is SGHVS and CDR2 is FNYEAQ in the germline V gene. The CDR3 is made up of 17 amino acids. The V segment lost 5 bases and the J segment 1 base; nucleotides outside the gene matches: 11. The CDR3 region has the DNA TGTGCCAGCAGCCACCCCCGGGGCGGGAGTTCCTACAATGAGCAGTTCTTC. Amino acids: CASSHPRGGSSYNEQFF.

The chain carries TRBV5-4 and TRBJ2-5; 7 bases match TRBD2. CDR3 length equals 15 residues. CDR1 and CDR2 from the germline V gene are SGHNT and YYREEE (reference sequence). The ends lost 3 bases at V and 2 bases at J; junction bases unmatched: 7. For the CDR3, the DNA is TGTGCCAGCAGCTCAAGACTAGCCCAACAAGAGACCCAGTACTTC. Translated: CASSSRLAQQETQYF.

In this sample, this clone turned up a few times. The genes are TRBV13 and TRBJ1-4; D is unclear. The germline CDR1 and CDR2 sequences are PRHDT and FYEKMQ (reference sequence). Trimming pared 5 bases from V and 7 bases from J, leaving 14 bases between. There are 14 residues in the CDR3. The CDR3 nucleotides are TGTGCCAGCAGCAGTACCGTTAACACTGAAAAACTGTTTTTT. Its protein is CASSSTVNTEKLFF.

Only a few counts were recorded for this clone. This sample includes further DNA sequences coding for the same CDR3. The gene calls are TRBV4-2 and TRBJ2-3, with a possible D match to TRBD2 (6 bases). The CDR3 contains 19 residues. Germline lookup yields CDR1 LGHNA and CDR2 YNFKEQ. Deletions cut 0 bases from V and 2 bases from J, with 21 bases between. The CDR3 loop reads CASSQDAGTLPPHTDTQYF. The CDR3 DNA follows: TGTGCCAGCAGCCAAGATGCCGGGACTCTGCCGCCCCACACAGATACGCAGTATTTT.

This chain connects TRBV15 to TRBJ1-5; D remains unclear. Germline V gene sequence: CDR1 LNHNV, CDR2 YYDKDF (reference sequence). This CDR3 contains 13 residues. V lost 4 bases and J 4 bases, leaving 8 bases between the germline ends. Here the CDR3 reads CATSKEANQPQHF. DNA of the CDR3: TGTGCCACCAGCAAGGAGGCTAATCAGCCCCAGCATTTT.

The CDR3 bases are TGTGCCAGTGGATTGGAGACAGGGGGCGGGGAGCCCCAGCATTTT. Protein sequence: CASGLETGGGEPQHF. The chain joins TRBV7-9 to TRBJ1-5, with TRBD1 identical over 10 bases. The trim removed 9 bases at V and 8 bases at J, leaving 13 bases unmatched. Germline loops: CDR1 SEHNR, CDR2 FQNEAQ (reference sequence). CDR3 length: 15 residues.

In its sample, this clone was seen a few times. The J gene is TRBJ2-5, the V gene TRBV29-1, with TRBD2 matching over 7 bases. V dropped 8 bases and J dropped 3; count of bases not matched to a gene: 6. The CDR3 length is 12 residues. Looked up from germline, CDR1 is SQVTM and CDR2 is ANQGSEA. The CDR3 DNA reads as TGCAGCAAAAGGAGCGGGGAAGAGACCCAGTACTTC. It translates to CSKRSGEETQYF.

This clone was found a few times. Here the CDR3 omits its conserved ending phenylalanine or tryptophan, so a read error is the likely source. The J gene is TRBJ2-2, the V gene TRBV4-3; D is unresolved. The length of the CDR3 is 14 residues. The germline gives CDR1 LGHNA, CDR2 YSLEER. V was cut by 2 bases and J by 0 bases, with 4 bases left in between. This CDR3 is CASSQLANTGELFV. The CDR3 nucleotides read TGCGCCAGCAGCCAACTCGCGAACACCGGGGAGCTGTTTGTT.

V usage is TRBV29-1 and J usage is TRBJ2-7; a weak D match, TRBD1 (7 bases). Germline CDR1 and CDR2: SQVTM and ANQGSEA. Trimming removed 1 base from V and 3 bases from J, with 16 bases in between. The CDR3 loop spans 15 amino acids. The CDR3 DNA follows: TGCAGCGTTGAAGGGCGGGACAGAGATTACTACGAGCAGTACTTC. This codes for CSVEGRDRDYYEQYF.

V gene TRBV7-2 combines with J gene TRBJ2-7, with 11 bases identical to TRBD2. The ends lost 4 bases at V and 4 bases at J; junction bases unmatched: 6. The germline V gene encodes CDR1 SGHTA and CDR2 FQGNSA. CDR3 length: 15 amino acids. In DNA form, the CDR3 reads TGTGCCAGCAGCTCCGGACTAGCGGGCTTATACGAGCAGTACTTC. This encodes CASSSGLAGLYEQYF.

This clone has only a few counts. The J gene is TRBJ2-1, the V gene TRBV19; TRBD2 matches 12 bases. Trimming at V came to 9 bases and at J to 6 bases, leaving 9 bases not matched to a gene. The CDR3 covers 15 residues. The germline CDR1 and CDR2 sequences are LNHDA and SQIVND (reference sequence). CDR3 in amino acids: CASQTGTSGFNEQFF. CDR3 DNA: TGTGCCAGCCAGACCGGGACTAGCGGGTTCAATGAGCAGTTCTTC.

The gene calls are TRBV5-1 and TRBJ2-2, with TRBD2 matching over 14 bases. The ends lost 4 bases at V and 5 bases at J; junction bases unmatched: 7. Germline V gene data show CDR1 as SGHRS and CDR2 as YFSETQ. CDR3 length: 17 amino acids. CDR3 sequence: CASSAPGLAGVTGELFF. The CDR3 DNA reads TGCGCCAGCAGCGCACCGGGACTAGCGGGAGTTACCGGGGAGCTGTTTTTT.

The chain uses TRBV5-1 and TRBJ2-7; a possible D gene is TRBD1 (5 bases). Per the germline V gene, CDR1 is SGHRS and CDR2 is YFSETQ. V was shortened by 1 base and J by 6 bases, with 14 bases between the two germline ends. The CDR3 covers 14 residues. CDR3 region: CASSLRSGGAEQYF. The CDR3 DNA follows: TGCGCCAGCAGCTTGAGGTCAGGTGGGGCCGAGCAGTACTTC.

In nucleotides, the CDR3 is TGTGCCAGCAGTTACGGGGGCTTGCAGGAGCAGTTCTTC. Encoded protein: CASSYGGLQEQFF. This chain connects TRBV6-5 to TRBJ2-1, with D tentatively TRBD1 (6 bases). Germline CDR1 reads MNHEY; CDR2 reads SVGAGI. V lost 2 bases, J lost 10 bases, and 12 bases lay in between. This CDR3 contains 13 residues.

The J gene is TRBJ2-7, the V gene TRBV10-3; 12 bases are shared with TRBD1. CDR3 length: 13 amino acids. CDR1 and CDR2 (germline): ENHRY, SYGVKD. V trimming: 7 bases; J trimming: 6 bases; junction bases outside the gene matches: 4. CDR3 DNA: TGTGCCATCATGGGACAGGGGGCCTCCGAGCAGTACTTC. Its protein product is CAIMGQGASEQYF.

The rearrangement joins TRBV7-9 to TRBJ1-1; a possible D gene is TRBD1 (6 bases). Looked up from germline, CDR1 is SEHNR and CDR2 is FQNEAQ (reference sequence). V lost 1 base and J 1 base, leaving 13 bases between the germline ends. This CDR3 contains 16 residues. The CDR3 reads CASSLGQGQQNTEAFF. For the CDR3, the DNA is TGTGCCAGCAGCTTAGGACAAGGACAGCAGAACACTGAAGCTTTCTTT.

This clone was counted a few times. CDR3 coding DNA: TGTGCCAGCAGTTACGTTGGACAGGGGTGGACCTTC. Its translation is CASSYVGQGWTF. This chain connects TRBV6-5 to TRBJ1-2, with 9 bases fitting TRBD1. Germline V gene sequence: CDR1 MNHEY, CDR2 SVGAGI. Losses at the gene ends were 2 bases for V and 14 bases for J; bases not matched to a gene: 6. The CDR3 has 12 amino acids.

V is TRBV14 and J is TRBJ2-3; D perhaps matches TRBD2 (5 bases). The CDR3 covers 16 residues. Germline-derived CDR1 and CDR2 are SGHDN and FVKESK. Trimming removed 1 base from V and 3 bases from J, with 14 bases in between. This chain's CDR3 is CASSQALRARTDTQYF. CDR3 DNA sequence: TGTGCCAGCAGCCAAGCCCTGCGGGCCAGGACAGATACGCAGTATTTT.

J is TRBJ1-2 and V is TRBV29-1; D may be TRBD1 (6 bases). V lost 7 bases, J lost 4 bases, and 19 bases lay in between. CDR3 length equals 14 residues. Germline V CDR1 and CDR2: SQVTM, ANQGSEA. The chain's CDR3 is CSADRDNIGYGYTF. In nucleotides, the CDR3 is TGCAGCGCAGACCGGGACAACATAGGCTATGGCTACACCTTC.

This chain joins TRBV6-1 and TRBJ1-2, with 9 bases identical to TRBD1. V lost 8 bases, J lost 4 bases, and 5 bases stayed unmatched. Germline CDR1 MNHNS, CDR2 SASEGT. The CDR3 length is 13 residues. The CDR3 loop reads CASQTGGAYGYTF. The CDR3 DNA follows: TGTGCCAGCCAAACAGGGGGCGCCTATGGCTACACCTTC.